The 20 T cell receptor beta chains reported below all come from one sample, sequenced in a study of T cells in Graves' hyperthyroidism and ophthalmopathy. The source material, RNA transcripts, was used to amplify TCR beta CDR3 regions. Primed by the HTBI set, a first-round RT-PCR was run on the TCR CDR3. In TCRdb, the multiplex PCR reads were re-called with MiXCR into one record per CDR3 protein. The table has hundreds of thousands of distinct CDR3 sequences, roughly 40% seen once. The sample taken for sequencing was blood. The receptors were sampled from a man between 18 and 35 years old with Graves' hyperthyroidism.

This clonotype has more than one count but fewer than ten. This sequence joins TRBV14 and TRBJ2-2; 7 positions agree with TRBD1. CDR3 length: 18 residues. The ends lost 0 bases at V and 8 bases at J; junction bases unmatched: 15. The germline gives CDR1 SGHDN, CDR2 FVKESK. This CDR3 reads CASSQDWDSEAREGELFF. Written as DNA, the CDR3 is TGTGCCAGCAGCCAAGATTGGGACAGTGAGGCACGAGAAGGGGAGCTGTTTTTT.

Points on this clonotype: Mismatch with germline at one junction end may stem from a read error. The chain has TRBV12-3 or TRBV12-4 and TRBJ2-7; TRBD1 or TRBD2 may be the D gene (5 bases each). The CDR3 runs 13 residues. The CDR3 loop reads CASSLWGMAGRDF. In nucleotides, the CDR3 is TGTGCCAGCAGTTTATGGGGGATGGCCGGGCGGGACTTC.

This clonotype was detected a few times. The chain carries TRBV7-9 and TRBJ2-7; 9 nucleotides match TRBD2. V shed 1 base and J 3 bases; nucleotides not matched to a gene: 1. The CDR3 consists of 14 residues. The germline V gene encodes CDR1 SEHNR and CDR2 FQNEAQ (reference sequence). DNA of the CDR3: TGTGCCAGCAGCTTAGAACTAGCGGGCTACGAGCAGTACTTC. Its translation is CASSLELAGYEQYF. Full variable domain (missing parts from reference TRBV7-9 and TRBJ2-7): DTGVSQNPRHKITKRGQNVTFRCDPISEHNRLYWYRQTLGQGPEFLTYFQNEAQLEKSRLLSDRFSAERPKGSFSTLEIQRTEQGDSAMYLCASSLELAGYEQYFGPGTRLTVT.

V gene TRBV5-4 combines with J gene TRBJ2-2; D is possibly TRBD2 (5 bases). The CDR3 spans 14 residues. Germline V gene lookup returns CDR1 SGHNT and CDR2 YYREEE (reference sequence). V was shortened by 10 bases and J by 5 bases, with 18 bases between the two germline ends. In DNA, the CDR3 is TGTGCCGCCGGGGAAAGCCTTCCGACCGGGGAGCTGTTTTTT. Residues: CAAGESLPTGELFF.

This clonotype was counted a few times. The CDR3 protein is CASKGGANTEAFF. The CDR3, as DNA: TGTGCCAGCAAGGGGGGGGCGAACACTGAAGCTTTCTTT. The chain recombines TRBV6-5 with TRBJ1-1; tentative D call: TRBD1 (6 bases). CDR3 size: 13 residues. Trimming took off 7 bases at V and 1 base at J, with 10 bases between the two ends. In germline, CDR1 is MNHEY, CDR2 SVGAGI.

As regards this clonotype: A much larger clone differs by one base, so this may be a read error. V is TRBV5-4 and J is TRBJ1-6, with TRBD1 matching over 11 bases. The trim removed 10 bases at V and 8 bases at J, leaving 11 bases unmatched. The CDR3 totals 15 residues. Germline loops: CDR1 SGHNT, CDR2 YYREEE (reference sequence). CDR3 bases: TGTGCCTCCAACGCCAGGACAGGGGGCGATTCACCCCTCCACTTT. Its protein product is CASNARTGGDSPLHF.

This clonotype was detected only a few times. This chain joins TRBV28 and TRBJ1-5; D gene uncertain. This CDR3 is 16 amino acids long. Germline CDR1 MDHEN, CDR2 SYDVKM. V was cut by 5 bases and J by 2 bases, with 16 bases left in between. The CDR3 nucleotides are TGTGCCAGCAGTGAAGCTATCGTCGTTGGCAATCAGCCCCAGCATTTT. It translates to CASSEAIVVGNQPQHF.

The chain recombines TRBV29-1 with TRBJ2-7; weak D call: TRBD1 (6 bases). CDR3 length: 14 residues. Per the germline V gene, CDR1 is SQVTM and CDR2 is ANQGSEA. Trimming took 4 bases from V and 3 from J, leaving 16 bases between them. The CDR3 protein is CSVVAKEGGYEQYF. The CDR3 DNA reads as TGCAGCGTTGTGGCAAAGGAAGGGGGCTACGAGCAGTACTTC.

The chain recombines TRBV7-2 with TRBJ2-2; tentative D call: TRBD1 (5 bases). The V and J ends lost 3 bases and 4 bases respectively, with 12 bases between them. CDR1 SGHTA and CDR2 FQGNSA come from the germline V gene. This CDR3 is built from 15 residues. The CDR3 loop reads CASSFSRGSTGELFF. CDR3 coding DNA: TGTGCCAGCAGCTTTAGTAGGGGTAGCACCGGGGAGCTGTTTTTT.

At least ten counts were recorded for this clonotype. CDR3 sequence: CSARDDRVSNQPQHF. The CDR3 DNA reads as TGCAGTGCTAGAGATGACAGGGTGAGCAATCAGCCCCAGCATTTT. This sequence joins TRBV20-1 and TRBJ1-5; 7 bases are shared with TRBD1. The junction had 3 bases not matched to a gene; V was cut back by 0 bases and J by 1 base. Germline V lookup: CDR1 DFQATT, CDR2 SNEGSKA (reference sequence). The CDR3 is 15 residues long.

This clonotype was seen repeatedly, ten times or more. The V and J genes are TRBV5-1 and TRBJ1-2; the D is unclear. The CDR3 covers 12 residues. V was trimmed by 6 bases and J by 1 base, leaving 7 bases between them. Germline V CDR1 and CDR2: SGHRS, YFSETQ. The CDR3: CASNSDNYGYTF. CDR3 nucleotides: TGCGCCAGCAATTCCGATAACTATGGCTACACCTTC.

This clonotype showed up many times. This rearrangement joins TRBV2 to TRBJ1-3; D is unresolved. V was cut by 6 bases and J by 4 bases, with 10 bases left in between. The CDR3 is 13 residues long. Germline V lookup: CDR1 SNHLY, CDR2 FYNNEI. The CDR3 reads CASSFDQGNTIYF. Here the CDR3 DNA reads TGTGCCAGCAGCTTTGACCAGGGAAACACCATATATTTT.

This clonotype occurred a few times. This sequence joins TRBV7-9 and TRBJ1-4, with 9 bases that match TRBD1. CDR1 is SEHNR, CDR2 FQNEAQ, per germline (reference sequence). V lost 3 bases and J lost 0; bases outside the gene matches: 2. The CDR3 is 16 residues long. The CDR3 reads CASSFGQGTTNEKLFF. The CDR3 DNA reads as TGTGCCAGCAGCTTTGGACAGGGGACAACTAATGAAAAACTGTTTTTT.

This clonotype was seen at least ten times. V is TRBV29-1 and J is TRBJ1-4; 10 bases map to TRBD1. The CDR3 has 14 amino acids. Germline CDR1 reads SQVTM; CDR2 reads ANQGSEA. The V segment lost 7 bases and the J segment 9 bases; nucleotides outside the gene matches: 11. The CDR3 DNA reads TGCAGCGCCTTCAGCCGGGACAGGGGCCAAAAACTGTTTTTT. Protein sequence: CSAFSRDRGQKLFF.

On this clonotype itself: No conserved phenylalanine or tryptophan ends this CDR3, so it is likely a read error. The chain combines TRBV2 with TRBJ2-7; 9 bases are shared with TRBD1. Trimming removed 6 bases from V and 4 bases from J; junction bases left unmatched: 10. Germline CDR1 SNHLY, CDR2 FYNNEI. CDR3 length: 15 amino acids. CDR3 sequence (DNA): TGTGCCAGCAGCTACTCGACAGGGGGTAGTTACGAGCAGTACCTC. This sequence encodes CASSYSTGGSYEQYL.

As regards this clonotype: No conserved phenylalanine or tryptophan is present at the end of the CDR3, so a read error is the likely explanation. Because the CDR3's place on the DNA is in doubt, the DNA is left out and the CDR3 is given as listed by TCRdb. The CDR3 is CASIPTGTGEHRGAVV. This chain joins TRBV7-8 and TRBJ2-2; the table names TRBD1, a call not compared with the DNA. Germline CDR1 reads SGHVS; CDR2 reads FQNEAQ. The CDR3 is 16 amino acids in total, end residues counted.

On this clonotype itself: Compared with germline, one end of the junction differs, possibly owing to a read error. The V call is TRBV10-3, the J call TRBJ1-5; D is ambiguous. CDR3 length: 17 amino acids. Germline values: CDR1 ENHRY, CDR2 SYGVKD. The CDR3, as DNA: TGTGCCAGCAGTGGGGAGAGGCCAGCTAATAGCAATCAGCCCCAGCATTTT. Its protein product is CASSGERPANSNQPQHF.

The V gene is TRBV7-9, the J gene TRBJ2-7; TRBD2 is a possible D gene (6 bases). From germline, CDR1 is SEHNR and CDR2 FQNEAQ (reference sequence). This CDR3 contains 15 residues. V lost 3 bases and J 2 bases, leaving 14 bases between the germline ends. CDR3 loop: CASSLTGTSAYEQYF. The CDR3 DNA reads TGTGCCAGCAGCTTGACCGGGACTTCCGCCTACGAGCAGTACTTC.

The chain joins TRBV5-1 to TRBJ2-7; the match to TRBD2 covers 7 bases. Germline CDR1 SGHRS, CDR2 YFSETQ. J gave up 3 bases and V 4 bases, and 13 bases lay outside the gene matches. This CDR3 region has 16 residues. The CDR3 nucleotides read TGCGCCAGCAGCCGGGGGGTCGGCGGACTCGACTACGAGCAGTACTTC. This encodes CASSRGVGGLDYEQYF.

This chain uses TRBV7-9 with TRBJ2-5; D perhaps matches TRBD1 (5 bases). CDR1 SEHNR and CDR2 FQNEAQ come from the germline V gene (reference sequence). The CDR3 has 14 residues. The ends were cut back, 3 bases at V and 6 bases at J, with 14 bases in the middle. The CDR3 protein is CASSLAGLKKTQYF. The CDR3 bases are TGTGCCAGCAGCTTGGCAGGGCTCAAGAAGACCCAGTACTTC.